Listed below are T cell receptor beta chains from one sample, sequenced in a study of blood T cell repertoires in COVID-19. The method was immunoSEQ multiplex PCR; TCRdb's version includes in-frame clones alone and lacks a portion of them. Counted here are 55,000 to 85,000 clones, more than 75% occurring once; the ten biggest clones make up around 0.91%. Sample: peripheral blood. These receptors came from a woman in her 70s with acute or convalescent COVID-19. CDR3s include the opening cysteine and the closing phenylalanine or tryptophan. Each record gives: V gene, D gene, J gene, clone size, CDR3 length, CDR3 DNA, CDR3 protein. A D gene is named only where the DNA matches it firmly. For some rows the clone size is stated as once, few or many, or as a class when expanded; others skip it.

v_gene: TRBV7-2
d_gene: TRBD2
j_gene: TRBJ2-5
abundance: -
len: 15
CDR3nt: TGTGCCAGCAGGCCTAGAACTAGCGGTGGAGAGACCCAGTACTTC
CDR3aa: CASRPRTSGGETQYF

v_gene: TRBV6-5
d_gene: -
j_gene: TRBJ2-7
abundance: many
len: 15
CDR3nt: TGTGCCAGCAGTTCCCCATTAAGGGGAATGCGCGAGCAGTACTTC
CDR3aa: CASSSPLRGMREQYF

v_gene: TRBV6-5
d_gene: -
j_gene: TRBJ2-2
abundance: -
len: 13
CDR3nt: TGTGCCAGCACCAAAGAGGTCACCGGGGAGCTGTTTTTT
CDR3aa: CASTKEVTGELFF

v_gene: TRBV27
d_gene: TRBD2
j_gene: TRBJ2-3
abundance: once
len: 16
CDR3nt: TGTGCCAGCAGTAGGGGGACTAGCGGAAGCACAGATACGCAGTATTTT
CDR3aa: CASSRGTSGSTDTQYF

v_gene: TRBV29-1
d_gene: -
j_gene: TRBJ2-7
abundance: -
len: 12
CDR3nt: TGCAGCGTGGGGGGGGCCACCTACGAGCAGTACTTC
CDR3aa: CSVGGATYEQYF

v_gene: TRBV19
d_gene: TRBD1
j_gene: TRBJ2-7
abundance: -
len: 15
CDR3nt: TGTGCCAGTAGTCCGGACAGGGGGCCCCCCTACGAGCAGTACTTC
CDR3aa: CASSPDRGPPYEQYF

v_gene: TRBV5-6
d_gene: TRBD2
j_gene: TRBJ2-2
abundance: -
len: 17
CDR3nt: TGTGCCAGCAGCTTTAGACTAGCGGGAGTCCAGACCGGGGAGCTGTTTTTT
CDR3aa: CASSFRLAGVQTGELFF

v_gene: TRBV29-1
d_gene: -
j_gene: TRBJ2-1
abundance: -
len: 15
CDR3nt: TGCAGCGTTGACGTGTTGACCCAGATCCACAGGTCGGAGTTCTTC
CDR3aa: CSVDVLTQIHRSEFF

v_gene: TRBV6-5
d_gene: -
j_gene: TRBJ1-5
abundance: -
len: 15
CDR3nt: TGTGCCAGCAGTTACTCACGGGGTATCAATCAGCCCCAGCATTTT
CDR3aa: CASSYSRGINQPQHF

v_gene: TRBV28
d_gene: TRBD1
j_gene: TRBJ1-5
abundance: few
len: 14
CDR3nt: TGTGCCAGCAGTTACACAGGGGACCCTAGGCCCCAGCATTTT
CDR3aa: CASSYTGDPRPQHF

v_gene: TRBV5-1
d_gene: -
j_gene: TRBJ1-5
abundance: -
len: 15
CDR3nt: TGCGCCAGCAGCTGGGGGCCCGGTGGCAATCAGCCCCAGCATTTT
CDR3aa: CASSWGPGGNQPQHF

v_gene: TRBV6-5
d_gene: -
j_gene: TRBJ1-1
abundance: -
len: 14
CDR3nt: TGTGCCAGCAGTTATGACGGAGTGAGCACTGAAGCTTTCTTT
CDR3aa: CASSYDGVSTEAFF

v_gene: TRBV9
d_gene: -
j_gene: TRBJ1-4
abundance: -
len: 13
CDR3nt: TGTGCCAGCAGCCCGGGACATTTTGAAAAACTGTTTTTT
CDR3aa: CASSPGHFEKLFF

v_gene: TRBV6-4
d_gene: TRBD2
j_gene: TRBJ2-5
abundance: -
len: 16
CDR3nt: TGTGCCAGCACTCTCTTGCGGGAGGGGCAATGGGAGACCCAGTACTTC
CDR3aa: CASTLLREGQWETQYF

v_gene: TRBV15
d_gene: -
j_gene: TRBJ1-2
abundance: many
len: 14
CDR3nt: TGTGCCACCAGCAGGGAGGGACCTCTCGATGGCTACACCTTC
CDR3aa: CATSREGPLDGYTF

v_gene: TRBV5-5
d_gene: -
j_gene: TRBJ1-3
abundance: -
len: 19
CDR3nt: TGTGCCAGCAGCTTGGATCTTTCGCGGATGGGGACAATCGGGAACACCATATATTTT
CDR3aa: CASSLDLSRMGTIGNTIYF